This T cell receptor (beta chain) came from a study of Ad26.COV2.S vaccination and SARS-CoV-2 variants. Study-wide results and caveats: Spike-specific TCR breadth in vaccine recipients exceeded that seen in placebo recipients.

As for treatment: roughly 18 received Ad26.COV2.S at low or high dose, single or two shots; roughly five received placebo; per-sample allocation not given. Vaccine and placebo recipients were sampled on day 63 after the first injection. Points on this clone: Its antigen is undetermined.

Produced via immunoSEQ multiplex PCR; TCRdb's table is partial and in-frame only. The data contain 200,000 to 300,000 clones, 88% of them singletons. This sequence originates from a person aged 18-65 years who received the Ad26.COV2.S COVID-19 vaccine or a placebo. Sequenced here: peripheral blood, sampled in a trial of Ad26.COV2.S vaccine versus placebo.

The CDR3 DNA reads TGCGCCAGCAGCCAAGATGGAGGGACGTCCTATAATTCACCCCTCCACTTT. Translating gives CASSQDGGTSYNSPLHF. The chain links TRBV4-3 to TRBJ1-6; a weak D match, TRBD1 (5 bases). There are 17 residues in the CDR3. Germline lookup yields CDR1 LGHNA and CDR2 YSLEER. The V and J ends lost 0 bases and 1 base respectively, with 10 bases between them.